Listed below are T cell receptor beta chains from one sample, sequenced in a study of regulatory T cells in long-lasting Graves disease. TCRdb reanalysed the multiplex PCR reads using MiXCR and keeps one entry per CDR3 protein. The repertoire holds approximately 470,000 distinct CDR3 sequences, with 20% to 25% as singletons. The source material was peripheral blood mononuclear cells (PBMCs), sampled when the disease was refractory, from a patient treated with antithyroid drugs. Receptors were obtained from a female donor with Graves disease. CDR3s leave out the opening cysteine and the closing phenylalanine or tryptophan. Each record gives: V gene, J gene, CDR3 protein.

v_call: TRBV7-8
j_call: TRBJ2-2
cdr3_aa: ASSLEASGRGTGELF

v_call: TRBV6-2/TRBV6-3
j_call: TRBJ2-7
cdr3_aa: ASSLSTGLSSYEQY

v_call: TRBV3-1
j_call: TRBJ2-5
cdr3_aa: ASSQGLAGVETQY

v_call: TRBV6-1
j_call: TRBJ2-7
cdr3_aa: ASVAGGTLEQY

v_call: TRBV6-5
j_call: TRBJ2-7
cdr3_aa: ASSYLDLWASGTYEQY

v_call: TRBV5-1
j_call: TRBJ2-1
cdr3_aa: ASSEERQVRNEQF

v_call: TRBV27
j_call: TRBJ1-5
cdr3_aa: ASGGQYGASNQPQH

v_call: TRBV6-5
j_call: TRBJ2-7
cdr3_aa: ASSYSPAGTWNYEQY

v_call: TRBV7-9
j_call: TRBJ1-1
cdr3_aa: ASSTMTGPPFGAF

v_call: TRBV6-1
j_call: TRBJ2-5
cdr3_aa: ASEGYGETQY

v_call: TRBV13
j_call: TRBJ1-2
cdr3_aa: ASSFTGETYGYT

v_call: TRBV5-4
j_call: TRBJ1-2
cdr3_aa: ASSSGQGGNYGYT

v_call: TRBV5-5
j_call: TRBJ1-4
cdr3_aa: ASSDRAGEKLF

v_call: TRBV6-1
j_call: TRBJ1-6
cdr3_aa: ASSGSGTMEAPLH

v_call: TRBV6-2/TRBV6-3
j_call: TRBJ2-5
cdr3_aa: ASSLAGALQETQY

v_call: TRBV7-6
j_call: TRBJ1-6
cdr3_aa: ASSPGRDRGRSGVPYNSPLH

v_call: TRBV7-2
j_call: TRBJ2-3
cdr3_aa: ASSSSSQGYTDTQY

v_call: TRBV20-1
j_call: TRBJ2-7
cdr3_aa: SALLTAEQY